This T cell receptor (beta chain) was sequenced for a study of long-term antiretroviral therapy in people with HIV (dated by TCRdb to 2021 to 2024). For context, the study as a whole: The earliest samples were collected about a decade before the 2015 WHO recommendation for immediate ART, when ART was typically delayed until CD4 counts fell. A total of 192 cryopreserved PBMC samples were contributed to the cohort by 30 adults with confirmed HIV infection, with samples collected serially over a mean of around 6 years (range 1-12). A retrospective serial study tested whether changes in peripheral blood TRB repertoire composition and diversity were associated with ART initiation and durable HIV suppression. No cross-contamination during QIAcube processing was seen in test extractions of a monoclonal T-cell line run alongside 33 polyclonal samples. Of the approximately 30 participants with HIV, roughly twelve were female. The full study reports these points: Because cell numbers in pre-ART samples were limited, unsorted PBMC were profiled instead of sorted CD4+ and CD8+ T cells. Expanded TRB clones identified before ART initiation dominated the repertoire across all time points, though the dominance fluctuated and decreased in many PLHIV after ART. Samples dated from the mid-2000s to the late 2010s, and the ART regimens used may be less effective than current ones. Narrower CDR3 length ranges were observed in HIV repertoires than in controls, and an antigen-experienced repertoire with only a slight naive shift after ART was suggested by the network structure. Inferences about post-ART repertoire changes are limited because no data were available on ART adherence, viral resistance or therapy changes. Because PBMC availability was limited, only the TCR beta chain was sequenced, with no alpha chain pairing. Starting ART was linked to a significant rise in TRB diversity, yet even with long-term ART the diversity remained significantly lower than in transplant donor controls.

The immunoSEQ hsTCRB v3.0 assay was used at survey level resolution for TRB variable region sequencing. The targeted TRB sequencing depth was roughly 40,000-50,000 T-cell genomes per sample. Pooled TRB libraries were sequenced on an Illumina MiSeq with a v3 150-cycle kit. From the authors' description of their analysis: Repertoire analysis was performed in R inside a reproducible Nextflow workflow that covered QC, data transformation and analysis. LymphoSeq2, an R package for exploring AIRR-Seq data, was used to implement the custom analyses. A few samples that produced fewer than 5000 total TRB sequences were removed, so 150 to 200 HIV repertoires were analyzed. Among the 180 to 200 retained HIV repertoires, under 65 were collected before ART initiation and approximately 130 after ART initiation. Repertoires were downsampled to 5000 TRB nucleotide sequences, with summary statistics averaged over 100 downsampling iterations. TRB sequences were retained for analysis only if CDR3 regions of at least seven amino acids were present. Diversity was measured with a Shannon entropy-derived clonality score and the Gini coefficient. In the repertoire networks, any two of the top 5000 CDR3 amino acid sequences were connected whenever the two sequences differed by an edit distance of one. Antigen specificity groups and MHC restriction were predicted for TRB CDR3 amino acid sequences with GLIPH2. To flag known CMV, EBV, HIV or tissue antigen associations, CDR3 amino acid sequences were matched against VDJdb and McPAS-TCR. Pre-ART, post-ART and control groups were compared with Wilcoxon signed-rank tests and Holm-Bonferroni correction. Imported from immuneACCESS, the table was reduced by TCRdb to in-frame sequences with V and J called. These copies leave out some clones; in studies compared against another copy, an unresolved V gene accounts for under half, and the cause of the remainder is not known. The V and J calls and clone size come from that table; D and trimming were worked out from the DNA. The sample table lists more than 20,000 clones, about four fifths of them with a count of one. The leading ten clones occupy about 16% of the sample.

V sheds 0 bases and J sheds 4 bases, leaving 12 bases between their ends. CDR1 and CDR2 are read off the germline V gene as KGHSH and LQKENI. Its CDR3 holds 15 amino acids, cysteine through phenylalanine. Solely the CDR3 DNA is kept, with 45 bases framed from the first base. In the case of this clone: This clone's antigen is unknown. Within one base of it there is no much larger clone, and no base qualities were kept.

To be included, a participant needed at least one PBMC sample from before ART initiation plus at least two post-ART samples. Treatment was received in the United States of America by all participants with HIV. Before DNA extraction, cryopreserved samples containing about 0.95-10 million PBMC were thawed and washed. At the time of the earliest PBMC sample, participants with HIV were aged between about 23 and 54 years. PBMC samples from each participant spanned 1-4 timepoints before ART initiation and 2-8 timepoints after ART initiation, with a median of 7 samples. Serial HIV viral load, CD4+ T-cell count, ART history and demographic data were obtained for every participant. Genomic DNA was extracted from unsorted PBMC with a Qiagen kit on a QIAcube, with processing performed in batches of 12 samples.

The source is a woman aged 18-29 years with HIV. The chain is assembled from TRBV18 and TRBJ1-1; no D segment can be confidently identified. The sample consisted of unsorted PBMCs, taken at the start of antiretroviral therapy, before treatment. The DNA sequence is as follows: TGTGCCAGCTCACCACCGAACGGGTTAATCACTGAAGCTTTCTTT. This encodes CASSPPNGLITEAFF. Beyond the CDR3, the reference TRBV18 and TRBJ1-1 genes provide the residues; the full variable domain reads: NAGVMQNPRHLVRRRGQEARLRCSPMKGHSHVYWYRQLPEEGLKFMVYLQKENIIDESGMPKERFSAEFPKEGPSILRIQQVVRGDSAAYFCASSPPNGLITEAFFGQGTRLTVV.